These T cell receptor beta chains were read from a single sample in a study of blood T cells in healthy people across ages. TCRdb independently ran MiXCR on the 5' RACE reads; one entry per CDR3 protein. The sample yields roughly 1.4 million distinct CDR3 sequences, 55% to 75% seen once. The sample taken for sequencing was blood. These TCRs come from a man younger than 35 in good health. CDR3s include the opening cysteine and the closing phenylalanine or tryptophan. The D gene is left open where the match is weak. Size is omitted from some rows. Given values are once, few, many or a class for expanded clones.

size | D | J | V | CDR3 | DNA
- | - | TRBJ2-7 | TRBV21-1 | CASRPAAPYEQYF | TGTGCCAGCCGACCGGCAGCCCCCTACGAGCAGTACTTC
- | - | TRBJ1-2 | TRBV27 | CASSLSSAGLIYGYTF | TGTGCCAGCAGTTTATCGAGTGCAGGTTTAATCTATGGCTACACCTTC
- | - | TRBJ1-1 | TRBV29-1 | CSVERRGQDTEAFF | TGCAGCGTTGAAAGAAGGGGACAAGACACTGAAGCTTTCTTT
- | TRBD1 | TRBJ1-1 | TRBV29-1 | CSVLRDREGTEAFF | TGCAGCGTACTCCGGGACAGGGAGGGTACTGAAGCTTTCTTT
- | - | TRBJ1-1 | TRBV29-1 | CSVEDDRLNTEAFF | TGCAGCGTTGAAGATGACAGACTGAACACTGAAGCTTTCTTT
- | TRBD2 | TRBJ2-1 | TRBV3-1 | CASSLDGTSGNNEQFF | TGTGCCAGCAGCCTTGATGGGACTAGCGGGAACAATGAGCAGTTCTTC
- | TRBD1 | TRBJ2-7 | TRBV7-2 | CASSFSQGSSYEQYF | TGTGCCAGCAGCTTCTCACAGGGGTCCTCCTACGAGCAGTACTTC
few | - | TRBJ2-3 | TRBV5-1 | CASSLETATDTQYF | TGCGCCAGCAGCTTGGAGACGGCCACAGATACGCAGTATTTT
- | TRBD1 | TRBJ2-3 | TRBV7-8 | CASSIPRDSNTDTQYF | TGTGCCAGCAGCATCCCCCGGGACAGTAACACAGATACGCAGTATTTT
- | TRBD2 | TRBJ2-2 | TRBV9 | CVSRVGAGGVRELFF | TGTGTCAGCAGAGTTGGAGCGGGAGGGGTAAGGGAGCTGTTTTTT
once | - | TRBJ1-2 | TRBV10-3 | CAISDGEAGYTF | TGTGCCATCAGTGATGGAGAGGCGGGCTACACCTTC
few | TRBD1 | TRBJ2-7 | TRBV29-1 | CSDRQGTEQYF | TGCAGCGATCGACAGGGGACCGAGCAGTACTTC
- | - | TRBJ2-7 | TRBV20-1 | CSARVPRLVHEQYF | TGCAGTGCTAGAGTCCCAAGACTAGTCCACGAGCAGTACTTC
- | TRBD1 | TRBJ1-6 | TRBV25-1 | CASSTHTGVHSPLHF | TGTGCCAGCAGTACCCACACAGGGGTGCACTCACCCCTCCACTTT
- | - | TRBJ2-4 | TRBV3-1 | CASSQEVVGIQYF | TGTGCCAGCAGCCAAGAAGTAGTGGGCATTCAGTACTTC
few | - | TRBJ2-5 | TRBV6-2/TRBV6-3 | CASSRPIGTQYF | TGTGCCAGCAGTCGACCGATAGGGACCCAGTACTTC
few | TRBD1 | TRBJ2-3 | TRBV29-1 | CSVSATGGPDTQYF | TGCAGCGTCTCGGCGACAGGGGGCCCAGATACGCAGTATTTT
- | - | TRBJ2-7 | TRBV12-3/TRBV12-4 | CASSLWDEGEQYF | TGTGCCAGCAGTTTATGGGACGAAGGCGAGCAGTACTTC
few | - | TRBJ2-5 | TRBV29-1 | CSTRDRETQYF | TGCAGCACCCGTGACAGAGAGACCCAGTACTTC
- | - | TRBJ2-7 | TRBV5-1 | CASSFTISYEQYF | TGCGCCAGCAGCTTTACCATCTCCTACGAGCAGTACTTC
- | - | TRBJ2-7 | TRBV3-1 | CASSQDLATSSYEQYF | TGTGCCAGCAGCCAAGACCTGGCAACCAGCTCCTACGAGCAGTACTTC
few | - | TRBJ2-1 | TRBV4-1 | CASSQVAGSSYNEQFF | TGCGCCAGCAGCCAAGTTGCGGGGAGCTCCTACAATGAGCAGTTCTTC
- | TRBD1 | TRBJ2-5 | TRBV12-3/TRBV12-4 | CASSRQGSIVETQYF | TGTGCCAGCAGTCGACAGGGGAGTATTGTAGAGACCCAGTACTTC
- | - | TRBJ2-1 | TRBV7-2 | CASSLVEGREQFF | TGTGCCAGCAGCTTAGTGGAGGGACGCGAGCAGTTCTTC
- | - | TRBJ1-6 | TRBV4-2 | CASSPGGPYNSPLHF | TGTGCCAGCAGCCCCGGGGGCCCCTATAATTCACCCCTCCACTTT
once | - | TRBJ2-3 | TRBV20-1 | CSAKGLSIDTQYF | TGCAGTGCCAAGGGACTGAGCATTGATACGCAGTATTTT
- | TRBD1 | TRBJ2-1 | TRBV5-4 | CASSLAAGQGDNEQFF | TGTGCCAGCAGCTTGGCCGCGGGACAGGGGGACAATGAGCAGTTCTTC
few | - | TRBJ2-7 | TRBV12-5 | CASGHPGTYEQYF | TGTGCTAGTGGTCACCCCGGGACCTACGAGCAGTACTTC
few | - | TRBJ1-4 | TRBV15 | CATSRDRGGGGEKLFF | TGTGCCACCAGCAGAGATAGGGGAGGTGGAGGAGAAAAACTGTTTTTT